This TCR beta chain comes out of a study of CD8 T cells in ankylosing spondylitis. TCRdb used MiXCR to reprocess the 5' RACE reads, holding one entry per CDR3 protein. The sample has 350,000 or so distinct CDR3 sequences, roughly 14% seen once. Germline V CDR1 and CDR2: MNHNS, SASEGT. The CDR3 length is 16 residues. V lost 3 bases, J lost 7 bases, and 11 bases stayed unmatched. This clonotype was seen just once. The receptor's source is a male donor with ankylosing spondylitis or in good health (not recorded which). The chain carries TRBV6-1 and TRBJ1-2; 10 bases match TRBD1. Sequencing was done on a sample of blood, either unsorted or a sorted T cell fraction (not recorded which). CDR3 DNA sequence: TGTGCCAGCAGTGAGGGGACAGGGGCCGCCCGGGGTGGCTACACCTTC. Its protein is CASSEGTGAARGGYTF.